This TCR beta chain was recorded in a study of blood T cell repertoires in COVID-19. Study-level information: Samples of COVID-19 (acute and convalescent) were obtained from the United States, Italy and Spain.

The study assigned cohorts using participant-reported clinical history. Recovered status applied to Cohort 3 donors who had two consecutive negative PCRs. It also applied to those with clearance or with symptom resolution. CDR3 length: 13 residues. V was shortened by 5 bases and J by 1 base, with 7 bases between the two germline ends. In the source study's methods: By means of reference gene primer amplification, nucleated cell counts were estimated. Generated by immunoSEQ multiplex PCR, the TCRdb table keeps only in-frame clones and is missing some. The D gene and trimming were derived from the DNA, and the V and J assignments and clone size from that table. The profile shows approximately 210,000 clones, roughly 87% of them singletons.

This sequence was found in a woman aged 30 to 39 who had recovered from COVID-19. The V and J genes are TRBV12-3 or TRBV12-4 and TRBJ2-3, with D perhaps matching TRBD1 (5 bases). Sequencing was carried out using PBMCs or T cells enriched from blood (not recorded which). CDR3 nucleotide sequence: TGTGCCAGCAGTATACAGGGCACAGATACGCAGTATTTT. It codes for CASSIQGTDTQYF.